The present T cell receptor beta chain was sequenced within a study of blood T cell repertoires in COVID-19. Study details: COVID-19 samples collected from the United States, Italy and Spain covered acute and convalescent phases. Sources were T cells, B-cell-depleted T cells, or PBMCs; the material itself was cDNA or gDNA.

Original analysis: Quantification of nucleated cells was approximated via reference gene primer amplification. Libraries were prepared by immunoSEQ multiplex PCR; TCRdb keeps only in-frame clonotypes and omits some of them. V and J calls and clone size are given by that table; D and trimming were obtained from the DNA. The repertoire holds hundreds of thousands of clones, 86% seen once, with more than 1.4% in the top ten. Deletions cut 5 bases from V and 4 bases from J, with 8 bases between. Germline V gives CDR1 LNHDA, CDR2 SQIVND (reference sequence). The CDR3 runs 13 residues. What was sequenced was peripheral blood. The chain carries TRBV19 and TRBJ2-2; D remains ambiguous. The sequence was collected from a woman aged 25 to 39 with active or convalescent COVID-19. The CDR3 DNA follows: TGTGCCAGTAGTCTACAGAGCACCGGGGAGCTGTTTTTT. It yields the protein CASSLQSTGELFF.